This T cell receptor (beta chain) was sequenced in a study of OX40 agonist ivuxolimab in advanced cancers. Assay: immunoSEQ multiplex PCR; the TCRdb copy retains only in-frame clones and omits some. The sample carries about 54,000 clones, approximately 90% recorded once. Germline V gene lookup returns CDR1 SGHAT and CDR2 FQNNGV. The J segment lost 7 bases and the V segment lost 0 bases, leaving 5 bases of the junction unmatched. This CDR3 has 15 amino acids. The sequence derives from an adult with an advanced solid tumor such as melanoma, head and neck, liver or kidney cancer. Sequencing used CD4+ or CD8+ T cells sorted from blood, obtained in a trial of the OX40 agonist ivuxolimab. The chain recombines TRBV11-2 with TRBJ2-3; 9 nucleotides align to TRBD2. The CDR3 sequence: CASSLEGGGANTQYF. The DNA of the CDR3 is TGTGCCAGCAGCTTAGAAGGCGGGGGGGCTAATACGCAGTATTTT.